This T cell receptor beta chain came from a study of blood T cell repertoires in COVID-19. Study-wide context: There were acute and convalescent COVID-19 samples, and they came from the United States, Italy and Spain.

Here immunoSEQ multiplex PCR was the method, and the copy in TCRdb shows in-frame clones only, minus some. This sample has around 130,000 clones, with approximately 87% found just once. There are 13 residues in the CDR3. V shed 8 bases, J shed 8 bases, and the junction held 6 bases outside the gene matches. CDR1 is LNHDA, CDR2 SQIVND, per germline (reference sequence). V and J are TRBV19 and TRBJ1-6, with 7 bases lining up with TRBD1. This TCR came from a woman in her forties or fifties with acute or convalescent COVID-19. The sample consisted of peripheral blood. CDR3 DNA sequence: TGTGCCAGTGCGGATCAGGGGGATTCACCCCTCCACTTT. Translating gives CASADQGDSPLHF.